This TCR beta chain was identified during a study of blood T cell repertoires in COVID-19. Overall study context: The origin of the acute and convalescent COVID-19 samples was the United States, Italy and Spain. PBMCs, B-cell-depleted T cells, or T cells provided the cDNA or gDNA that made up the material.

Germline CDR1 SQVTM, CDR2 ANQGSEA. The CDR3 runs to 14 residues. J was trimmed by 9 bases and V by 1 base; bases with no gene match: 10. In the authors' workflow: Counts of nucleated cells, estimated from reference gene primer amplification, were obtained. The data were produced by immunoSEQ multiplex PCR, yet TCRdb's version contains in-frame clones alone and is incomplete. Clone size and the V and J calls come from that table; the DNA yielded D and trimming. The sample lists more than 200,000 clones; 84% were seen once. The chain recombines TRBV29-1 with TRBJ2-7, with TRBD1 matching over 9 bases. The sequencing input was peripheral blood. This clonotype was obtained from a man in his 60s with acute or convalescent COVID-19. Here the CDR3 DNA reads TGCAGCGTTGAAGTGGGACAGGGTTGGTTCGGGCAGTACTTC. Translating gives CSVEVGQGWFGQYF.